A selection of T cell receptor beta chains follows, all from one sample in a study of blood T cell repertoires in COVID-19. Here immunoSEQ multiplex PCR was the method, and the copy in TCRdb shows in-frame clones only, minus some. Among about 300,000 clones listed, 85% to 90% were seen once. Sequencing was carried out using peripheral blood. The source is a human donor in a cohort sampled during active COVID-19. Both conserved end residues are part of each CDR3. The order of the fields is V gene, clone size, D gene, J gene, CDR3 DNA, CDR3 protein. A D gene is named only where the DNA matches it firmly. Only part of the rows carry a size: once, few, many, or a class if the clone is expanded.

>TRBV28|NA|TRBD1|TRBJ1-3
TGTGCCAGCAGTTTAGGGACAGGTGGAAACACCATATATTTT
CASSLGTGGNTIYF
>TRBV15|NA|NA|TRBJ1-3
TGTGCCACCAGCAGGGAGATTATCGGAAACACCATATATTTT
CATSREIIGNTIYF
>TRBV19|NA|TRBD1|TRBJ1-1
TGTGCCAGCATAACAGGGGGGGCTTTCTTT
CASITGGAFF
>TRBV6-2/TRBV6-3|NA|TRBD2|TRBJ2-2
TGTGCCAGCAGTTACTCGGCGGGAGGGCCGGTCGGGGAGCTGTTTTTT
CASSYSAGGPVGELFF
>TRBV5-1|NA|TRBD2|TRBJ2-2
TGCGCCAGCAGCTTCAAAATAGCGGGAGCCACGAACACCGGGGAGCTGTTTTTT
CASSFKIAGATNTGELFF
>TRBV28|once|TRBD2|TRBJ2-6
TGTGCCAGCAGTGCCCTGACTAGCGGAACATATCGCTCTGGGGCCAACGTCCTGACTTTC
CASSALTSGTYRSGANVLTF
>TRBV6-2/TRBV6-3|NA|TRBD1|TRBJ1-1
TGTGCCAGCAACCCACAGGGGATTGGGTTTGAAGCTTTCTTT
CASNPQGIGFEAFF
>TRBV18|few|TRBD1|TRBJ2-2
TGTGCCAGCTCACAGACAGGGAATATCGACGGGGAGCTGTTTTTT
CASSQTGNIDGELFF
>TRBV7-9|NA|TRBD2|TRBJ2-1
TGTGCCAGCAGCCCACGGACTAGCGGGTTCAATGAGCAGTTCTTC
CASSPRTSGFNEQFF
>TRBV6-6|NA|TRBD2|TRBJ2-1
TGTGCCAGCAGCCGGACTAGCGGTTACAATGAGCAGTTCTTC
CASSRTSGYNEQFF
>TRBV28|NA|NA|TRBJ1-3
TGTGCCAGCAGGGTACCGGGTCATTCTGGAAACACCATATATTTT
CASRVPGHSGNTIYF
>TRBV28|NA|TRBD2|TRBJ2-1
TGTGCCAGCAGACCGAACCCCGGGACTAGCGGGAGGGGCAATGAGCAGTTCTTC
CASRPNPGTSGRGNEQFF
>TRBV19|NA|NA|TRBJ2-7
TGTGCCAGTAGTATTAGCGGCAGAGGCTACGAGCAGTACTTC
CASSISGRGYEQYF
>TRBV21-1|NA|NA|TRBJ2-7
TGTGCCAGCAGCAAAGCAGCTTCCGGGACTCAGAGCTCCTACGAGCAGTACTTC
CASSKAASGTQSSYEQYF
>TRBV18|NA|TRBD1|TRBJ1-2
TGTGCCAGCTCACGGATTAGCGATACAGGGGGCTCTGGCTACACCTTC
CASSRISDTGGSGYTF
>TRBV7-9|NA|NA|TRBJ1-1
TGTGCCAGCAGCCTAAGCGACAGGGAAGCTTTCTTT
CASSLSDREAFF
>TRBV7-8|NA|TRBD1|TRBJ1-4
TGTGCCAGCAGCTTTGTACAGGGGACAACTAATGAAAAACTGTTTTTT
CASSFVQGTTNEKLFF
>TRBV7-2|NA|TRBD2|TRBJ2-7
TGTGCCAGCAGCTTAAGGTCTAGCGGCCACGAGCAGTACTTC
CASSLRSSGHEQYF
>TRBV28|NA|NA|TRBJ1-5
TGTGCCAGCAGGACGTCGGGAAGCAATCAGCCCCAGCATTTT
CASRTSGSNQPQHF
>TRBV5-1|NA|NA|TRBJ1-4
TGCGCCAGCAGGGAGGGTCTTTCGACTAATGAAAAACTGTTTTTT
CASREGLSTNEKLFF
>TRBV5-1|NA|TRBD1|TRBJ2-3
TGCGCCAGCAGCACAGGGGATTCAGATACGCAGTATTTT
CASSTGDSDTQYF
>TRBV7-2|NA|TRBD2|TRBJ2-1
TGTGCCAGCAGCTTAGGGGGAGGGCTGCTCGATGAGCAGTTCTTC
CASSLGGGLLDEQFF
>TRBV19|NA|TRBD2|TRBJ2-1
TGTGCCAGTAGTATAGCTCCACTAGCGGGTATCTACAATGAGCAGTTCTTC
CASSIAPLAGIYNEQFF
>TRBV2|few|TRBD1|TRBJ1-5
TGTGCCAGCGCTCTGTTGGACAGGGAGTATTATCAGCCCCAGCATTTT
CASALLDREYYQPQHF
>TRBV28|NA|TRBD2|TRBJ2-5
TGTGCCAGCAGCCCCCCCCTACTAGCGGAAGAGACCCAGTACTTC
CASSPPLLAEETQYF
>TRBV9|NA|NA|TRBJ2-1
TGTGCCAGCAGCGCCTCTTGGGAGAATGAGCAGTTCTTC
CASSASWENEQFF
>TRBV9|NA|TRBD2|TRBJ2-2
TGTGCCAGCAGCGGACGATCTAGCGGGGACGCTGGGGAGCTGTTTTTT
CASSGRSSGDAGELFF
>TRBV3-1/TRBV3-2|NA|TRBD1|TRBJ1-1
TGTGCCAGCAGCCAAGCGGGACAGGGATGGAGCACTGAAGCTTTCTTT
CASSQAGQGWSTEAFF